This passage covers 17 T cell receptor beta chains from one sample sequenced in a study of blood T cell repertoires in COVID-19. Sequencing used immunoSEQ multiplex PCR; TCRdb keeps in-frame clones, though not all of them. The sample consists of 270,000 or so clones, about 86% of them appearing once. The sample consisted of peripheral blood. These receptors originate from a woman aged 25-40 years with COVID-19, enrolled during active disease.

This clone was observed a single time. The CDR3 nucleotides are TGTGCCAGTCGAGAAGGGCAGGGGGCTTATGGCTACACCTTC. It translates to CASREGQGAYGYTF. The chain is built from TRBV19 and TRBJ1-2, with 8 nucleotides matching TRBD1. The CDR3 sequence is 14 residues long. The J segment lost 5 bases and the V segment lost 8 bases, leaving 10 bases of the junction unmatched. Germline CDR1 and CDR2: LNHDA and SQIVND (reference sequence).

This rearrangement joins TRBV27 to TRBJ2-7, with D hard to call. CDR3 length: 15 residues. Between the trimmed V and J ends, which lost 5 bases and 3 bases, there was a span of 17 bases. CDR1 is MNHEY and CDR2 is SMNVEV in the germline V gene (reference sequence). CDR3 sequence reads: CASSIRRTLYYEQYF. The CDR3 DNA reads TGTGCCAGCAGTATAAGGAGAACCTTATACTACGAGCAGTACTTC.

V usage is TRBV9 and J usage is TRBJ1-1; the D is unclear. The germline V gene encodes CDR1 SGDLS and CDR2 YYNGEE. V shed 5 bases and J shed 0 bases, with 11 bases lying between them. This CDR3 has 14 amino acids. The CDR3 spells CASRITDVNTEAFF. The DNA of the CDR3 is TGTGCCAGCAGGATAACAGATGTGAACACTGAAGCTTTCTTT.

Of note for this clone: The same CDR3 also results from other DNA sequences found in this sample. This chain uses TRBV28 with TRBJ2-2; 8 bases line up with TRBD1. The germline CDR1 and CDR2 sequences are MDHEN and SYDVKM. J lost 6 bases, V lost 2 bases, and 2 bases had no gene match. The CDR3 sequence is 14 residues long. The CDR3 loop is CASSLAGGAGELFF. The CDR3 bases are TGTGCCAGCAGTTTAGCAGGGGGCGCCGGGGAGCTGTTTTTT.

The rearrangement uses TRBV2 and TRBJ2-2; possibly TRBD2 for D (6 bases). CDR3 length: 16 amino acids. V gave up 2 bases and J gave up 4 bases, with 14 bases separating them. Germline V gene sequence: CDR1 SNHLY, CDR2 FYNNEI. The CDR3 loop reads CASSEWTNPPTGELFF. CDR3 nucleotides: TGTGCCAGCAGTGAATGGACTAACCCACCCACCGGGGAGCTGTTTTTT.

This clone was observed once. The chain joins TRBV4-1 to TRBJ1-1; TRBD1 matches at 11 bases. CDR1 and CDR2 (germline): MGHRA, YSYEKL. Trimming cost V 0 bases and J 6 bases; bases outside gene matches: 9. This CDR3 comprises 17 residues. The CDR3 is CASSQDIWTGGAAEAFF. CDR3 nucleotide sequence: TGCGCCAGCAGCCAAGATATTTGGACAGGGGGCGCCGCTGAAGCTTTCTTT.

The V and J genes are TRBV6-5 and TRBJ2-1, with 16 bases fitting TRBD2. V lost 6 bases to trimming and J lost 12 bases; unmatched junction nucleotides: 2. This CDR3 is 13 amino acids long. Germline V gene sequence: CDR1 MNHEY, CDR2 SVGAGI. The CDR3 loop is CASRGLAGGRQFF. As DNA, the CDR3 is TGTGCCAGCAGGGGACTAGCGGGGGGGCGGCAGTTCTTC.

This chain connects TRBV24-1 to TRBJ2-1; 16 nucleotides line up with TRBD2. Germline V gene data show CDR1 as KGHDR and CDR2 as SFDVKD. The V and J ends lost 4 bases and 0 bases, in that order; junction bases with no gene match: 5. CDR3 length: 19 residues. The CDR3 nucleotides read TGTGCCACCAGTGACACGGGACTAGCGGGGGGGAGCTCCTACAATGAGCAGTTCTTC. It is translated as CATSDTGLAGGSSYNEQFF.

For the CDR3, the DNA is TGCGCCAGCAGTGAGTCGAGAACCCGGAGCCTCACCGGGGAGCTGTTTTTT. Protein: CASSESRTRSLTGELFF. The chain links TRBV10-2 to TRBJ2-2, with D uncertain. Trimming removed 0 bases from V and 4 bases from J, with 15 bases in between. Germline values: CDR1 WSHSY, CDR2 SAAADI. CDR3 length equals 17 residues.

CDR3 region: CASSVQGTSGYNEQFF. CDR3 DNA: TGCGCCAGCAGCGTACAGGGGACTAGCGGTTACAATGAGCAGTTCTTC. The V gene is TRBV5-1, the J gene TRBJ2-1; 11 positions match TRBD2. CDR3 size: 16 residues. Germline loops: CDR1 SGHRS, CDR2 YFSETQ. The J segment lost 4 bases and the V segment lost 4 bases, leaving 7 bases of the junction unmatched.

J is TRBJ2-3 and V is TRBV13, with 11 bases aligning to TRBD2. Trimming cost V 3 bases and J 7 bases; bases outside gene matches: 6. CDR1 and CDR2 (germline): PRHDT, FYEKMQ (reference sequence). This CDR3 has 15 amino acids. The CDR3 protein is CASSFPSGGSNTQYF. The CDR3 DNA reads TGTGCCAGCAGCTTCCCTAGCGGGGGGTCGAATACGCAGTATTTT.

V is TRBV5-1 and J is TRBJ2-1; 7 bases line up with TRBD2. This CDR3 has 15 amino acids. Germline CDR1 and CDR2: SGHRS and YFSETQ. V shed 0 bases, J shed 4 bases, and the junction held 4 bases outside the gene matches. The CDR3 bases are TGCGCCAGCAGCTTGGCCACTAGCGAATACAATGAGCAGTTCTTC. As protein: CASSLATSEYNEQFF.

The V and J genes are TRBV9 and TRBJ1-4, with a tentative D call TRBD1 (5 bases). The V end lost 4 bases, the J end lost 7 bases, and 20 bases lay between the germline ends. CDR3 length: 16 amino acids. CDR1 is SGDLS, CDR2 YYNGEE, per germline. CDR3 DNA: TGTGCCAGCAGCCTCGGGACTCTGGGAGGGACTGAAAAACTGTTTTTT. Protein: CASSLGTLGGTEKLFF.

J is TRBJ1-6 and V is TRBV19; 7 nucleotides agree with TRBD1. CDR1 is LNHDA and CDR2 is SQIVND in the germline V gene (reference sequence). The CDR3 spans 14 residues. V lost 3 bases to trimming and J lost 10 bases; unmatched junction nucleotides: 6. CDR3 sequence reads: CASSMKGAWSPLHF. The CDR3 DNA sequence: TGTGCCAGTAGTATGAAGGGGGCCTGGTCACCCCTCCACTTT.

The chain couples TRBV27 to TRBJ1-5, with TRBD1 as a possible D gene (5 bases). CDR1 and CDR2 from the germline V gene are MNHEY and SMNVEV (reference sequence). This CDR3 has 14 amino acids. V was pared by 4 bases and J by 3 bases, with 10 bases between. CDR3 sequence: CASSWGGANQPQHF. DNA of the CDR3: TGTGCCAGCAGTTGGGGCGGAGCCAATCAGCCCCAGCATTTT.

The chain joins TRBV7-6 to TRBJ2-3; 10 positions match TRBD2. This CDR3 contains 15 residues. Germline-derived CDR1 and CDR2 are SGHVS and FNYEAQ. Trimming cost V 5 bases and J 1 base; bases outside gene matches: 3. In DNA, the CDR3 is TGTGCCAGCAGCCCTAGCGGGGGAGGCACAGATACGCAGTATTTT. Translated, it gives CASSPSGGGTDTQYF.

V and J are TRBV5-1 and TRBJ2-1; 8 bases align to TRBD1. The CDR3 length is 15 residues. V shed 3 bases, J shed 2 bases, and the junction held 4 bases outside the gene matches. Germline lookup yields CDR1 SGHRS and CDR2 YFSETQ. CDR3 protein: CASSSDRGPYNEQFF. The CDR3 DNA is TGCGCCAGCAGCTCAGACAGGGGTCCCTACAATGAGCAGTTCTTC.